This T cell receptor beta chain was obtained from a study of OX40 agonist ivuxolimab in advanced cancers. Study background: It was permissible to have had prior anti-PD-1, anti-PD-L1 or anti-CTLA-4 therapy, and 40% had some.

Trimming took 0 bases from V and 5 from J, leaving 14 bases between them. This CDR3 is 15 amino acids long. The V gene's germline CDR1 is SGHAT and CDR2 FQNNGV. This clone was seen only once. What it binds is unknown. Regarding the study as a whole: Antigens targeted by the expanded peripheral T cells were not determined. Among the nonresponders, some also had low normalized T-cell clonal expansion.

Clones were read by immunoSEQ multiplex PCR, and TCRdb kept only the in-frame ones, dropping some. The sample lists 95,000 or so clones, under 85% seen once, with roughly 3.8% in the top ten. This clonotype originated in an adult with an advanced solid tumor such as melanoma, head and neck, liver or kidney cancer. The starting material was CD4+ or CD8+ T cells sorted from blood, obtained in a trial of the OX40 agonist ivuxolimab. This chain joins TRBV11-2 and TRBJ2-7, with a weak D call TRBD1 (6 bases). CDR3 amino acids: CASSLDPMAGDEQYF. CDR3 bases: TGTGCCAGCAGCTTAGATCCAATGGCAGGGGACGAGCAGTACTTC.